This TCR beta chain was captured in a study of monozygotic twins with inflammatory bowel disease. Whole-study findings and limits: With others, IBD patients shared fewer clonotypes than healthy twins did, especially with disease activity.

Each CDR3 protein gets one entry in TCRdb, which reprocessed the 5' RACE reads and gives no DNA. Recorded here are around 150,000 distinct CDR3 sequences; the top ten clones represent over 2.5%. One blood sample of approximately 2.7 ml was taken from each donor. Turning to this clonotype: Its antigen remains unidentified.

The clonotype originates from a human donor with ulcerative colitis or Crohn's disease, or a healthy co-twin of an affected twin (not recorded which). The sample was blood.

CDR3 sequence: CASSLQREGNEQFF. The chain has TRBV11-3 and TRBJ2-1; with no DNA, the TCRdb D assignment of TRBD2 cannot be verified. CDR1 and CDR2 (germline): SGHNT, YENEEA. The CDR3 is 14 amino acids. Supplemented by reference TRBV11-3 and TRBJ2-1, the full variable domain reads EAGVVQSPRYKIIEKKQPVAFWCNPISGHNTLYWYLQNLGQGPELLIRYENEEAVDDSQLPKDRFSAERLKGVDSTLKIQPAELGDSAVYLCASSLQREGNEQFFGPGTRLTVL.